One T cell receptor (beta chain) is described in this entry. The data are from a study of Ad26.COV2.S vaccination and SARS-CoV-2 variants. In the study overall: In the COV1001 trial, the donor was in the Ad26.COV2.S arm.

The CDR3 runs to 12 residues. The ends were cut back, 5 bases at V and 4 bases at J, with 6 bases in the middle. Generated by immunoSEQ multiplex PCR, the TCRdb table keeps only in-frame clones and is missing some. The repertoire holds 350,000 to 400,000 clones, with approximately 91% as singletons. Stated treatment: approximately 18 received Ad26.COV2.S at low or high dose, single or two shots; roughly five received placebo; per-sample allocation not given. Sampling was done on day 63 after the first vaccine or placebo injection. Participants' vaccine, an Ad26 vector, delivered Wuhan-strain SARS-CoV-2 spike.

The sample here was peripheral blood, taken in a trial of Ad26.COV2.S vaccine versus placebo. The source is a person between 18 and 60 years old who received the Ad26.COV2.S COVID-19 vaccine or a placebo. The rearrangement links TRBV12-3 or TRBV12-4 to TRBJ1-5; unclear D gene. This CDR3 reads CASSPPNQPQHF. The CDR3 DNA reads as TGTGCCAGCAGTCCCCCAAATCAGCCCCAGCATTTT.